These T cell receptor beta chains were read from a single sample in a study of cytomegalovirus exposure and HLA in healthy donors. Generated by immunoSEQ multiplex PCR, the TCRdb table keeps only in-frame clones and is missing some. This table holds about 160,000 clones, 65% to 80% found once. The sequencing sample was made of PBMCs. The receptor set was obtained from a man aged 40-49 years in good health and CMV-seronegative. Both conserved end residues are part of each CDR3. A D gene is named only where the DNA matches it firmly. The size entry is marked missing in some rows and otherwise reads once, few, many or a size class.

TRBV19	TRBJ2-7	-	TRBD1	TGTGCCAGTAGAGCCTCCGGGACAGGGGTTTACGAGCAGTACTTC	CASRASGTGVYEQYF
TRBV5-1	TRBJ2-1	-	-	TGCGCCAGCACCGTAGACAGCCTATCCTACAATGAGCAGTTCTTC	CASTVDSLSYNEQFF
TRBV6-1	TRBJ2-5	-	-	TGTGCCAGCAGTGAAGGGCGGGGTATAGAGACCCAGTACTTC	CASSEGRGIETQYF
TRBV19	TRBJ1-5	-	-	TGTGCCAGTAGTAATGCGGGAGCTCAGCCCCAGCATTTT	CASSNAGAQPQHF
TRBV5-6	TRBJ1-5	-	TRBD1	TGTGCCAGCAGTCGGACAGGGAGTCAGCCCCAGCATTTT	CASSRTGSQPQHF
TRBV6-5	TRBJ1-6	-	-	TGTGCCAGCAGCCGGAGCGGGGATAATTCACCCCTCCACTTT	CASSRSGDNSPLHF
TRBV7-3	TRBJ2-5	once	-	TGTGCCAGCAGCTTAGGCCAGCAAGAGACCCAGTACTTC	CASSLGQQETQYF
TRBV18	TRBJ2-7	-	-	TGTGCCAGCTCACAGGGACGGGACTTCTACGAGCAGTACTTC	CASSQGRDFYEQYF
TRBV10-3	TRBJ1-2	-	-	TGTGCCATCAGTCCTTCCCAGGGAGGGGGGAAAGGCTACACCTTC	CAISPSQGGGKGYTF
TRBV30	TRBJ1-6	few	-	TGTGCCTGGATTCGGGGAAATTCACCCCTCCACTTT	CAWIRGNSPLHF
TRBV5-4	TRBJ2-3	-	TRBD2	TGTGCCAGCAGCCTATTACCAGCGGGGGGCACAGATACGCAGTATTTT	CASSLLPAGGTDTQYF
TRBV9	TRBJ2-3	once	-	TGTGCCAGCAGCGTCGGTCATACCGTTACTCAAACTAGCACAGATACGCAGTATTTT	CASSVGHTVTQTSTDTQYF
TRBV10-1	TRBJ2-3	-	-	TGCGCCAGCAGTGTCCCCCGAGCCCCGGATACGCAGTATTTT	CASSVPRAPDTQYF
TRBV2	TRBJ2-7	-	-	TGTGCCAGCAGTGGAGCACAATACGAGCAGTACTTC	CASSGAQYEQYF
TRBV6-5	TRBJ2-7	-	-	TGTGCCAGCAGCCTATTTAGTCTTTCTTACGAGCAGTACTTC	CASSLFSLSYEQYF
TRBV2	TRBJ2-7	-	TRBD1	TGTGCCAGCAGTGAATATCGGACAGGGGGAATTGGACCCGAGCAGTACTTC	CASSEYRTGGIGPEQYF
TRBV27	TRBJ1-1	-	TRBD1	TGTGCCAGCAGTCCCCGGACAGGGTGGGGCGACACTGAAGCTTTCTTT	CASSPRTGWGDTEAFF
TRBV7-8	TRBJ2-7	-	TRBD2	TGTGCCAGCAGCCTGACTAGCGGCCCTCTAAAATACTACGAGCAGTACTTC	CASSLTSGPLKYYEQYF
TRBV27	TRBJ2-3	-	TRBD1	TGTGCCAGCAGTTCTCTGACAGGGGGTTCGGATACGCAGTATTTT	CASSSLTGGSDTQYF
TRBV12-5	TRBJ1-4	-	-	TGTGCTAGTGGTCAGGCAACTAATGAAAAACTGTTTTTT	CASGQATNEKLFF
TRBV6-5	TRBJ1-2	-	-	TGTGCCAGCACCCGGGAGGAGGATGAAGGCTACACCTTC	CASTREEDEGYTF
TRBV23-1	TRBJ2-7	-	-	TGCGCCAGCCTCCTTCGACGGACTCGGGTACTCAGAAAGAAGCAGTACTTC	CASLLRRTRVLRKKQYF
TRBV30	TRBJ2-2	-	-	TGTGCCTGGAGTGTAAACCGAGGCACCGGGGAGCTGTTTTTT	CAWSVNRGTGELFF
TRBV5-1	TRBJ1-2	-	-	TGCGCCAGCAGCGCGGGAGACACGGACTATGGCTACACCTTC	CASSAGDTDYGYTF
TRBV5-1	TRBJ2-7	-	-	TGCGCCAGCAGCTCATCCTACGAGCAGTACTTC	CASSSSYEQYF
TRBV7-3	TRBJ2-3	-	TRBD2	TGTGCCAGCAGCAGGGTGGGGGGGGAGCGCACAGATACGCAGTATTTT	CASSRVGGERTDTQYF
TRBV9	TRBJ2-1	once	TRBD2	TGTGCCAGCGCCCTGACTAGCGGTTACAATGAGCAGTTCTTC	CASALTSGYNEQFF
TRBV2	TRBJ1-3	once	-	TGTGCCAGCAGTGAAGAAGTCGAGGGAAACACCATATATTTT	CASSEEVEGNTIYF
TRBV7-8	TRBJ2-7	few	-	TGTGCCAGCAGCTTGACAGTACTGAACGAGCAGTACTTC	CASSLTVLNEQYF
TRBV4-3	TRBJ2-7	-	-	TGCGCCAGCAGCCAAGATAGTCGGGGTTACGAGCAGTACTTC	CASSQDSRGYEQYF
TRBV7-8	TRBJ2-1	-	TRBD2	TGTGCCAGCAGCTTAGTCGCGGGGGGTCCCTACAATGAGCAGTTCTTC	CASSLVAGGPYNEQFF
TRBV7-9	TRBJ2-7	-	TRBD1	TGTGCCAGCAGCTTAGAGGGACAGGGGGCCTACGAGCAGTACTTC	CASSLEGQGAYEQYF
TRBV27	TRBJ1-1	-	-	TGTGCCAGCAGTTCCCTGGACAGAAGGGGTGAAGCTTTCTTT	CASSSLDRRGEAFF
TRBV6-6	TRBJ1-2	-	TRBD1	TGTGCCAGCAGCACCCCGGGGACAGGGCAGGGAGGCTACACCTTC	CASSTPGTGQGGYTF
TRBV27	TRBJ2-7	-	TRBD2	TGTGCCAGCAGTCCGCCTAGCGGGGGGAAGTACTTC	CASSPPSGGKYF
TRBV5-4	TRBJ1-2	-	-	TGTGCCAGCAGCTCCGACAGCCGCCCCAACTATGGCTACACCTTC	CASSSDSRPNYGYTF
TRBV10-2	TRBJ1-6	-	-	TGCGCCAGCACTAATACCGGGACACGTAATTCACCCCTCCACTTT	CASTNTGTRNSPLHF
TRBV4-1	TRBJ1-3	-	-	TGCGCCAGCAGCCTACCTAGAGAATCTGGAAACACCATATATTTT	CASSLPRESGNTIYF
TRBV6-1	TRBJ2-7	-	TRBD1	TGTGCCAGCAGTGCCATCAAGGGGGCCGCCTACGAGCAGTACTTC	CASSAIKGAAYEQYF
TRBV4-1	TRBJ1-6	-	-	TGCGCCAGCAGCGACCCCGGGGGACCTTATAATTCACCCCTCCACTTT	CASSDPGGPYNSPLHF
TRBV7-6	TRBJ2-7	once	TRBD1	TGTGCCAGCAGCCCCCCACAGGGGGGACTCCAGTACTTC	CASSPPQGGLQYF
TRBV6-4	TRBJ1-1	-	-	TGTGCCAGCAACCCGACGGGGGGGGAAAGCACTGAAGCTTTCTTT	CASNPTGGESTEAFF
TRBV5-1	TRBJ2-6	once	-	TGCGCCAGCAGCTTGGACGCGCCTACTGGGGCCAACGTCCTGACTTTC	CASSLDAPTGANVLTF
TRBV10-2	TRBJ1-1	-	-	TGCGCCAGCAGTGTATCTAACACTGAAGCTTTCTTT	CASSVSNTEAFF
TRBV6-1	TRBJ2-7	-	TRBD1	TGTGCCATCACCCAGACGACAGGGGGAGGTGAGCAGTACTTC	CAITQTTGGGEQYF
TRBV7-9	TRBJ2-5	once	-	TGTGCCAGCAGCTTAGTGTCAGGTCAAGAGACCCAGTACTTC	CASSLVSGQETQYF
TRBV30	TRBJ1-6	-	-	TGTGCCTGGACCCCGGAAGAGCTCACTATCTATAATTCACCCCTCCACTTT	CAWTPEELTIYNSPLHF